Sequencing of this TCR beta chain was carried out in a study of T cells expressing NK-cell markers. Looking at the study overall: It was from sorted CD3+CD56+NKG2C+, CD3+CD56+NKG2C- and CD3+CD56-NKG2C+ T cells that TCR beta repertoires came.

Study findings and constraints: The study found these clonotypes also leading the CD3+CD56-NKG2C+ fraction in several donors.

CDR1 is DFQATT, CDR2 SNEGSKA, per germline (reference sequence). This CDR3 region has 13 residues. With respect to this clonotype: Its matching antigen is unknown.

TCRdb reprocessed the 5' RACE reads and stores each CDR3 protein as one record, lacking DNA. Across 400,000 or so distinct CDR3 sequences, the top ten clones capture 9.5% to 12% of the sample. The source material was blood T cells: a sorted CD56 or NKG2C T cell subset, CD4+ or CD8+ T cells, or bulk PBMC T cells (not recorded which). The sequence was obtained from a woman aged 50 to 60 in good health. This rearrangement joins TRBV20-1 to TRBJ1-5. The CDR3 here is CSAGWASNQPQHF.